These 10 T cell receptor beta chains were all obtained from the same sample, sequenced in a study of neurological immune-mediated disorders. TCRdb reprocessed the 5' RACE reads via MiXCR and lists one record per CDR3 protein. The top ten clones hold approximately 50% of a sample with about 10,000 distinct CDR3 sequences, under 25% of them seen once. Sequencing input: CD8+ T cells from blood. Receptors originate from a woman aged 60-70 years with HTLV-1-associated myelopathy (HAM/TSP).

The CDR3: CASSWTGAANEQFF. The CDR3 coding sequence is TGCGCCAGCAGCTGGACCGGGGCGGCCAATGAGCAGTTCTTC. This rearrangement joins TRBV5-1 to TRBJ2-1, with D perhaps TRBD1 or TRBD2 (5 bases each). Germline V gene lookup returns CDR1 SGHRS and CDR2 YFSETQ. Trimming stripped 3 bases from V and 6 bases from J, with 13 bases between. The CDR3 is 14 amino acids.

CDR3 loop: CASSRPGSTWELFF. The CDR3 region has the DNA TGTGCCAGCTCCCGGCCAGGGAGTACCTGGGAGCTGTTTTTT. This sequence joins TRBV25-1 and TRBJ2-2; the D call may be TRBD1 or TRBD2 (5 bases each). Trimming left V 8 bases short and J 9 bases short, with 19 bases between. Germline V CDR1 and CDR2: MGHDK, SYGVNS. The CDR3 loop spans 14 amino acids.

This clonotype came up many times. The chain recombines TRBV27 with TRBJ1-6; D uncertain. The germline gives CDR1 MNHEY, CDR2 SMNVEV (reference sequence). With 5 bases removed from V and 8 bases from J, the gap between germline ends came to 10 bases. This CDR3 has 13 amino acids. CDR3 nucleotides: TGTGCCAGCAGTGTATACAGAGATTCACCCCTCCACTTT. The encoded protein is CASSVYRDSPLHF.

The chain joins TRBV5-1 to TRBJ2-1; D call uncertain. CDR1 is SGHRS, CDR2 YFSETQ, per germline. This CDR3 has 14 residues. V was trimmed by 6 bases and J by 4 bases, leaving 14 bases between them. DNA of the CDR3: TGCGCCAGCACAAAAGGGCACTCTTACAATGAGCAGTTCTTC. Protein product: CASTKGHSYNEQFF.

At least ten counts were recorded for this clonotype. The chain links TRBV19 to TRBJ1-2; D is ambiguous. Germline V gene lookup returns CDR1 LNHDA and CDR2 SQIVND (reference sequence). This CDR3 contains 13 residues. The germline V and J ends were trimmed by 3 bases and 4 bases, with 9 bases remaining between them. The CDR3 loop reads CASSIPAGYGYTF. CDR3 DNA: TGTGCCAGTAGTATCCCCGCCGGCTATGGCTACACCTTC. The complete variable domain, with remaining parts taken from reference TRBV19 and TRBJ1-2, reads DGGITQSPKYLFRKEGQNVTLSCEQNLNHDAMYWYRQDPGQGLRLIYYSQIVNDFQKGDIAEGYSVSREKKESFPLTVTSAQKNPTAFYLCASSIPAGYGYTFGSGTRLTVV.

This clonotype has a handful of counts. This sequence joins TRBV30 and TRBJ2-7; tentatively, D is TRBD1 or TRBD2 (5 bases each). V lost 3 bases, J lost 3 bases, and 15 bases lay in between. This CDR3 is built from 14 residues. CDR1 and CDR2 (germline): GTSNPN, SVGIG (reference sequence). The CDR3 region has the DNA TGTGCCTGGAGGGCCCTGGGGGTCGGCTACGAGCAGTACTTC. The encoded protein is CAWRALGVGYEQYF.

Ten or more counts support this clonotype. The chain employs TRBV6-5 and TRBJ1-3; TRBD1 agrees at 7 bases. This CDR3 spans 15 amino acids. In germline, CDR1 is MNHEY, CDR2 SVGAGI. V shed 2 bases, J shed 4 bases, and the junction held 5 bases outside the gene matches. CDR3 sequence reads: CASSYNDRDGNTIYF. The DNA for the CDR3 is TGTGCCAGCAGTTACAACGACAGGGACGGAAACACCATATATTTT.

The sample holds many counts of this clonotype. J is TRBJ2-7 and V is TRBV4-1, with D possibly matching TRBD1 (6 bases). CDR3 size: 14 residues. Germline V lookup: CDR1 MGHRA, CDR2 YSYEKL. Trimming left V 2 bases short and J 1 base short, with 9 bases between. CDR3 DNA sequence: TGCGCCAGCAGCCAATTAGGACAGTCCTACGAGCAGTACTTC. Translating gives CASSQLGQSYEQYF.

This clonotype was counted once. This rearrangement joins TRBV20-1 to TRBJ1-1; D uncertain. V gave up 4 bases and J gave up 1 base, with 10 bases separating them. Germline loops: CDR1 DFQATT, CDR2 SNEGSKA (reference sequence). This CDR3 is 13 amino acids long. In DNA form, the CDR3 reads TGCAGTGCTACATACCACTCGAACACTGAAGCTTTCTTT. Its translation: CSATYHSNTEAFF.

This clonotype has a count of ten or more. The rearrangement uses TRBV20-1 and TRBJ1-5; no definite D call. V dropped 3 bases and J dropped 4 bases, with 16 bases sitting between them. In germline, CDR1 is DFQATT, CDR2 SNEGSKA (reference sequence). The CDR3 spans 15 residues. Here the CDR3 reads CSASPGIGKNQPQHF. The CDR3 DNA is TGCAGTGCTAGCCCGGGGATAGGAAAAAATCAGCCCCAGCATTTT.